Shown below are 24 T cell receptor beta chains from a single sample sequenced in a study of shared clonotypes between healthy human individuals. Sequenced by immunoSEQ multiplex PCR; TCRdb stores in-frame clones only, minus some. In the table there are 170,000 or so clones, approximately 70% of which are singletons. The sequenced material came from memory CD4+ T cells sorted from blood. Subset defined: CD45RA-negative fraction. The receptor set was obtained from a man younger than 40 in good health.

V usage is TRBV5-1 and J usage is TRBJ2-5, with D perhaps matching TRBD1 (6 bases). V lost 4 bases and J lost 2, with 15 bases in between. The CDR3 sequence is 15 residues long. Germline CDR1 SGHRS, CDR2 YFSETQ. Written as DNA, the CDR3 is TGCGCCAGCAGCCGGGACCCTCAGGGGCAAGAGACCCAGTACTTC. It codes for CASSRDPQGQETQYF. Looking up the rest from reference TRBV5-1 and TRBJ2-5 gives the full variable domain: KAGVTQTPRYLIKTRGQQVTLSCSPISGHRSVSWYQQTPGQGLQFLFEYFSETQRNKGNFPGRFSGRQFSNSRSEMNVSTLELGDSALYLCASSRDPQGQETQYFGPGTRLLVL.

This rearrangement joins TRBV25-1 to TRBJ1-2; 7 bases are a match to TRBD1. With V trimmed by 5 bases and J by 1 base, 4 bases remained unmatched. The CDR3 covers 14 residues. Germline V gives CDR1 MGHDK, CDR2 SYGVNS. CDR3 protein: CASSSDRVNYGYTF. As DNA, the CDR3 is TGTGCCAGCAGTTCAGACAGGGTTAACTATGGCTACACCTTC.

The V call is TRBV7-3, the J call TRBJ2-5, with D maybe TRBD2 (5 bases). Germline loops: CDR1 SGHTA, CDR2 FQGTGA. This CDR3 region has 14 residues. V was clipped by 1 base and J by 2 bases, with 8 bases between them. CDR3: CASSLNGNQETQYF. DNA of the CDR3: TGTGCCAGCAGCTTAAACGGGAATCAAGAGACCCAGTACTTC.

The J gene is TRBJ2-3, the V gene TRBV18; the D is unclear. Germline CDR1 and CDR2: KGHSH and LQKENI. Trimming removed 3 bases from V and 2 bases from J, with 9 bases in between. The CDR3 spans 14 residues. The CDR3 nucleotides are TGTGCCAGCTCACCGCCCGGTAACACAGATACGCAGTATTTT. Translation gives CASSPPGNTDTQYF.

This rearrangement joins TRBV7-2 to TRBJ2-7, with 10 positions matching TRBD2. This CDR3 region has 16 residues. With V trimmed by 6 bases and J by 6 bases, 14 bases remained unmatched. CDR1 is SGHTA, CDR2 FQGNSA, per germline. The CDR3 loop is CASSFRPLAGVLEQYF. CDR3 sequence (DNA): TGTGCCAGCAGTTTCCGCCCTCTAGCGGGAGTCCTCGAGCAGTACTTC.

The chain is built from TRBV29-1 and TRBJ2-5, with D perhaps matching TRBD2 (6 bases). V lost 0 bases and J 5 bases, leaving 16 bases between the germline ends. The CDR3 is 15 residues long. Germline V gene lookup returns CDR1 SQVTM and CDR2 ANQGSEA. The CDR3 DNA sequence: TGCAGCGTTGAAGATCTGGAGGGCTTCGCGGAGACCCAGTACTTC. Its protein product is CSVEDLEGFAETQYF.

The chain has TRBV11-2 and TRBJ2-7; D remains unclear. Per germline, CDR1 SGHAT and CDR2 FQNNGV. This CDR3 comprises 14 residues. Trimming took off 4 bases at V and 3 bases at J, with 13 bases between the two ends. Here the CDR3 reads CASSSAGLRYEQYF. DNA of the CDR3: TGTGCCAGCAGCTCCGCCGGGCTCCGCTACGAGCAGTACTTC.

The chain carries TRBV27 and TRBJ2-2; D is uncertain. Germline loops: CDR1 MNHEY, CDR2 SMNVEV (reference sequence). There are 14 residues in the CDR3. Trimming took off 3 bases at V and 0 bases at J, with 5 bases between the two ends. DNA of the CDR3: TGTGCCAGCAGTTTTGGGCCGAACACCGGGGAGCTGTTTTTT. It specifies CASSFGPNTGELFF.

The chain carries TRBV18 and TRBJ2-7, with a weak D call TRBD1 (6 bases). Trimming pared 5 bases from V and 2 bases from J, leaving 10 bases between. The germline V gene has CDR1 KGHSH and CDR2 LQKENI. The length of the CDR3 is 13 residues. Written as DNA, the CDR3 is TGTGCCAGCTCAGGGGGCAGGGCCTACGAGCAGTACTTC. This encodes CASSGGRAYEQYF.

This clone appeared a few times. The chain links TRBV19 to TRBJ2-1, with 7 bases that match TRBD1. The CDR3 is 16 amino acids. Looked up from germline, CDR1 is LNHDA and CDR2 is SQIVND (reference sequence). V trimming: 7 bases; J trimming: 7 bases; junction bases outside the gene matches: 16. CDR3 sequence (DNA): TGTGCCAGTACCAGGGTGGACAGGTCAGGATATAATGAGCAGTTCTTC. This codes for CASTRVDRSGYNEQFF.

This chain links TRBV12-5 with TRBJ2-7; D is undetermined. This CDR3 comprises 15 residues. Germline CDR1 and CDR2: LGHNT and FRNRAP. V lost 0 bases and J 3 bases, leaving 12 bases between the germline ends. CDR3 loop: CASGLVCLSYYEQYF. Here the CDR3 DNA reads TGTGCTAGTGGTTTGGTTTGTCTCAGTTACTACGAGCAGTACTTC. The whole variable domain, filled in from reference TRBV12-5 and TRBJ2-7, reads DARVTQTPRHKVTEMGQEVTMRCQPILGHNTVFWYRQTMMQGLELLAYFRNRAPLDDSGMPKDRFSAEMPDATLATLKIQPSEPRDSAVYFCASGLVCLSYYEQYFGPGTRLTVT.

The CDR3 is CASSQDDRPYYEQYF. CDR3 nucleotide sequence: TGCGCCAGCAGCCAAGATGACAGACCCTACTACGAGCAGTACTTC. V and J are TRBV4-3 and TRBJ2-7; D is perhaps TRBD1 (5 bases). The CDR3 runs 15 residues. Germline V gene lookup returns CDR1 LGHNA and CDR2 YSLEER. Trimming pared 0 bases from V and 3 bases from J, leaving 12 bases between.

The V gene is TRBV28, the J gene TRBJ1-5, with D hard to call. The CDR3 consists of 14 residues. Germline V gene lookup returns CDR1 MDHEN and CDR2 SYDVKM. Trimming stripped 8 bases from V and 2 bases from J, with 13 bases between. Written as DNA, the CDR3 is TGTGCCAGCTTGGTGGCGGGAGGCAATCAGCCCCAGCATTTT. Translation gives CASLVAGGNQPQHF.

The V gene is TRBV14, the J gene TRBJ1-4; D ambiguous. Germline V gives CDR1 SGHDN, CDR2 FVKESK. The CDR3 is 17 amino acids. Deletions cut 0 bases from V and 4 bases from J, with 15 bases between. For the CDR3, the DNA is TGTGCCAGCAGCCAAGATCTGTTGCGGCCCGGTAATGAAAAACTGTTTTTT. Protein sequence: CASSQDLLRPGNEKLFF. Full variable domain (remainder filled in from reference TRBV14 and TRBJ1-4): EAGVTQFPSHSVIEKGQTVTLRCDPISGHDNLYWYRRVMGKEIKFLLHFVKESKQDESGMPNNRFLAERTGGTYSTLKVQPAELEDSGVYFCASSQDLLRPGNEKLFFGSGTQLSVL.

The V and J genes are TRBV5-1 and TRBJ2-3, with D perhaps matching TRBD2 (5 bases). Between the trimmed V and J ends, which lost 5 bases and 0 bases, there was a span of 13 bases. Germline V gives CDR1 SGHRS, CDR2 YFSETQ. The CDR3 is 15 residues long. CDR3 in amino acids: CASRTGSASTDTQYF. CDR3 DNA: TGCGCCAGCAGAACGGGGTCGGCTAGCACAGATACGCAGTATTTT.

This clone was observed a few times. The same CDR3 can be traced to other DNA sequences in this sample. The genes are TRBV7-2 and TRBJ2-3; D unclear. Germline V gene lookup returns CDR1 SGHTA and CDR2 FQGNSA. Trimming took off 1 base at V and 6 bases at J, with 5 bases between the two ends. The CDR3 extends over 12 amino acids. In nucleotides, the CDR3 is TGTGCCAGCAGCTTAGGGCCTGATACGCAGTATTTT. This sequence encodes CASSLGPDTQYF.

V gene TRBV7-6 combines with J gene TRBJ1-2; 9 bases align to TRBD1. The ends lost 5 bases at V and 8 bases at J; junction bases unmatched: 6. CDR1 SGHVS and CDR2 FNYEAQ come from the germline V gene. The length of the CDR3 is 13 residues. DNA for the CDR3: TGTGCCAGCAGCAACGGGACAGGGAGGGGCTACACCTTC. It is translated as CASSNGTGRGYTF.

The chain carries TRBV25-1 and TRBJ2-5; a weak D match, TRBD1 (5 bases). The CDR3 runs to 15 residues. CDR1 is MGHDK, CDR2 SYGVNS, per germline. Between the trimmed V and J ends, which lost 2 bases and 2 bases, there was a span of 12 bases. CDR3 nucleotides: TGTGCCAGCAGTGAACCCGCAGACAGACAAGAGACCCAGTACTTC. This translates into CASSEPADRQETQYF.

V and J are TRBV7-3 and TRBJ2-1; D is undetermined. From germline, CDR1 is SGHTA and CDR2 FQGTGA. The CDR3 loop spans 12 amino acids. The V and J ends lost 4 bases and 3 bases respectively, with 4 bases between them. Written as DNA, the CDR3 is TGTGCCAGCAGCTCGAACTACAATGAGCAGTTCTTC. Translation: CASSSNYNEQFF.

In this sample, this clone turned up once. A junction end diverges from the germline sequence, so it may reflect a read error. The chain recombines TRBV5-3 with TRBJ1-5; D gene ambiguous. TRBV5-3 is an ORF, with its function uncertain. The CDR3 contains 14 residues. CDR3 DNA sequence: TGTGCCAGCAGCTTGGAAGCCGGTAATCAGCCCCAGCATTTT. It specifies CASSLEAGNQPQHF.

The V and J genes are TRBV5-4 and TRBJ2-7; 9 bases line up with TRBD2. The CDR3 is made up of 16 amino acids. Looked up from germline, CDR1 is SGHNT and CDR2 is YYREEE (reference sequence). V shed 4 bases, J shed 3 bases, and the junction held 11 bases outside the gene matches. CDR3 sequence: CASSLTSGLRHYEQYF. The DNA for the CDR3 is TGTGCCAGCAGCCTGACTAGCGGACTCCGCCACTACGAGCAGTACTTC.

The V and J genes are TRBV7-8 and TRBJ1-5; 7 bases map to TRBD1. Germline CDR1 SGHVS, CDR2 FQNEAQ. The junction had 6 bases not matched to a gene; V was cut back by 5 bases and J by 2 bases. This CDR3 comprises 15 residues. Here the CDR3 reads CASSRNRGGNQPQHF. In DNA form, the CDR3 reads TGTGCCAGCAGCCGTAACAGGGGAGGCAATCAGCCCCAGCATTTT.

V gene TRBV4-2 combines with J gene TRBJ2-7; D not certain. Germline-derived CDR1 and CDR2 are LGHNA and YNFKEQ. The V end was cut by 3 bases, the J end by 5 bases, with 14 bases between. There are 14 residues in the CDR3. CDR3 region: CASSQRSPPDEQYF. The CDR3 DNA follows: TGTGCCAGCAGCCAGCGGTCACCTCCTGACGAGCAGTACTTC.

The chain carries TRBV7-9 and TRBJ2-1, with TRBD2 as a possible D gene (6 bases). The ends were cut back, 5 bases at V and 10 bases at J, with 12 bases in the middle. This CDR3 region has 12 residues. Germline-derived CDR1 and CDR2 are SEHNR and FQNEAQ (reference sequence). CDR3 region: CASSPGAIEQFF. In DNA, the CDR3 is TGTGCCAGCAGCCCGGGAGCAATAGAGCAGTTCTTC.